This T cell receptor beta chain emerged from a study of T cell responses to AZD1222 COVID-19 vaccine. The assay was immunoSEQ multiplex PCR, and TCRdb's table has in-frame clones only and misses some. The table records about 160,000 clones, 88% of them present only once. To note about this clone: Its antigen is as yet unknown.

The study, taken as a whole, reports: A rise in Spike-specific TCR breadth and depth followed two AZD1222 doses.

Germline V gene sequence: CDR1 SGHVS, CDR2 FNYEAQ. The CDR3 has 15 amino acids. Trimming took 4 bases from V and 1 from J; bases not matched to a gene: 5. This sequence was found in an adult in good health. This chain connects TRBV7-6 to TRBJ2-7, with TRBD1 identical over 9 bases. The input for sequencing was peripheral blood, taken on day 0 of AZD1222 vaccination. The CDR3 DNA follows: TGTGCCAGCAGCTCAGGGACAGGGAGTTCCTACGAGCAGTACTTC. This codes for CASSSGTGSSYEQYF.